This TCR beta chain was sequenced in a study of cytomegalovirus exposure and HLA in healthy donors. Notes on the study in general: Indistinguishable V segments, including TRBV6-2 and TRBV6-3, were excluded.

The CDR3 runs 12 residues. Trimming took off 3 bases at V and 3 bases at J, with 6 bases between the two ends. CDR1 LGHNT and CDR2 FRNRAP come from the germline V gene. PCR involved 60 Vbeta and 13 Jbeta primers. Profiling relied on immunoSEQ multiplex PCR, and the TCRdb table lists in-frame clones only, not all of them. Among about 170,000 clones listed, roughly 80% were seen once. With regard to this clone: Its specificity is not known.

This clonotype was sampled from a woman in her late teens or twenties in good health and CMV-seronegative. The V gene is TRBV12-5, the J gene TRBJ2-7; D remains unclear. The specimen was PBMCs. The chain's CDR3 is CASGFAYYEQYF. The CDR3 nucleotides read TGTGCTAGTGGTTTTGCGTACTACGAGCAGTACTTC.